These T cell receptor beta chains were read from a single sample in a study of cytomegalovirus exposure and HLA in healthy donors. The method was immunoSEQ multiplex PCR; TCRdb's version includes in-frame clones alone and lacks a portion of them. The repertoire includes fewer than 100,000 clones, around 79% of them detected once, and approximately 6.5% sits in the top ten. Sequencing input: PBMCs. The receptors originated from a female donor in good health and CMV-seronegative. The CDR3 runs from the conserved cysteine through the conserved F or W. Each record gives: clone size, CDR3 length, V gene, D gene, J gene, CDR3 protein, CDR3 DNA. A D gene is named only where the DNA matches it firmly. Clone size is given for some rows only: seen once, a few or many times, or a class if the clone is expanded.

>few|16|TRBV30|TRBD2|TRBJ2-1
CAWNGLAETFLNEQFF
TGTGCCTGGAATGGACTAGCGGAGACCTTCCTCAATGAGCAGTTCTTC
>-|12|TRBV6-6|-|TRBJ1-5
CASSLANQPQHF
TGTGCCAGCAGTCTGGCCAATCAGCCCCAGCATTTT
>-|15|TRBV25-1|TRBD2|TRBJ2-3
CASSFYGLAEDTQYF
TGTGCCAGCAGCTTTTATGGACTAGCGGAAGATACGCAGTATTTT
>-|15|TRBV6-5|TRBD1|TRBJ1-5
CASSYGQGGNQPQHF
TGTGCCAGCAGTTACGGACAGGGAGGCAATCAGCCCCAGCATTTT
>-|11|TRBV29-1|TRBD1|TRBJ2-7
CSVTGVGEQYF
TGCAGCGTTACAGGGGTAGGGGAGCAGTACTTC
>-|16|TRBV7-9|TRBD2|TRBJ2-1
CASSPRVQRGDNEQFF
TGTGCCAGCAGCCCCCGGGTACAGCGGGGGGACAATGAGCAGTTCTTC
>-|15|TRBV5-4|-|TRBJ2-1
CASSSPLGSYNEQFF
TGTGCCAGCAGCTCCCCGCTCGGCTCCTACAATGAGCAGTTCTTC
>-|14|TRBV29-1|-|TRBJ2-5
CSVEATWSGETQYF
TGCAGCGTTGAAGCCACATGGTCGGGAGAGACCCAGTACTTC
>-|15|TRBV6-5|-|TRBJ1-3
CASSYSGGVGNTIYF
TGTGCCAGCAGTTACTCGGGGGGGGTCGGAAACACCATATATTTT
>-|14|TRBV5-1|TRBD2|TRBJ2-5
CASSLSGGKETQYF
TGCGCCAGCAGCTTGTCGGGAGGAAAAGAGACCCAGTACTTC
>-|15|TRBV15|-|TRBJ2-1
CATSRGPGGRNEQFF
TGTGCCACCAGCAGAGGGCCGGGGGGCCGCAATGAGCAGTTCTTC
>-|15|TRBV7-2|TRBD2|TRBJ2-5
CASSLVGGRTETQYF
TGTGCCAGCAGCTTAGTGGGCGGGAGGACAGAGACCCAGTACTTC
>few|13|TRBV6-1|TRBD1|TRBJ1-1
CASSENGQGEAFF
TGTGCCAGCAGTGAAAATGGACAGGGCGAAGCTTTCTTT
>-|16|TRBV28|TRBD2|TRBJ2-1
CASSSASSGRTNEQFF
TGTGCCAGCAGTTCCGCCTCTAGCGGGAGGACGAATGAGCAGTTCTTC
>-|13|TRBV6-6|-|TRBJ2-7
CASSRNRDYEQYF
TGTGCCAGCAGCCGAAACAGGGACTACGAGCAGTACTTC
>-|13|TRBV16|-|TRBJ1-5
CASSSDSSQPQHF
TGTGCCAGCAGCTCGGACAGTTCACAGCCCCAGCATTTT
>-|15|TRBV15|TRBD1|TRBJ2-1
CATSRDQGAYNEQFF
TGTGCCACCAGCAGAGATCAGGGGGCCTACAATGAGCAGTTCTTC
>once|14|TRBV4-3|TRBD2|TRBJ2-1
CASSQRRGDNEQFF
TGCGCCAGCAGCCAGCGACGGGGGGACAATGAGCAGTTCTTC
>few|15|TRBV4-2|-|TRBJ1-1
CASSQAGQGNTEAFF
TGTGCCAGCAGCCAAGCCGGGCAGGGGAACACTGAAGCTTTCTTT
>-|15|TRBV10-3|TRBD1|TRBJ2-7
CAISEARDRTHEQYF
TGTGCCATCAGCGAAGCCCGGGACAGGACCCACGAGCAGTACTTC
>few|15|TRBV5-6|-|TRBJ1-2
CASSRTGSTNYGYTF
TGTGCCAGCAGCCGAACAGGGTCAACTAACTATGGCTACACCTTC
>-|17|TRBV7-8|TRBD1|TRBJ1-1
CASSLPGQGARNTEAFF
TGTGCCAGCAGCTTACCCGGACAGGGGGCGCGAAACACTGAAGCTTTCTTT
>-|14|TRBV19|-|TRBJ2-7
CASSIRTGSDEQYF
TGTGCCAGTAGTATCCGAACAGGGAGCGACGAGCAGTACTTC
>-|17|TRBV27|TRBD1|TRBJ2-1
CASSEGSGRGQRNEQFF
TGTGCCAGCAGTGAGGGGAGTGGCAGGGGGCAAAGGAATGAGCAGTTCTTC
>-|10|TRBV29-1|-|TRBJ1-2
CSGRGDGYTF
TGCAGCGGCCGGGGGGATGGCTACACCTTC
>-|16|TRBV5-6|-|TRBJ2-2
CASSLVWAANTGELFF
TGTGCCAGCAGCTTGGTCTGGGCAGCTAACACCGGGGAGCTGTTTTTT
>-|13|TRBV11-2|-|TRBJ2-7
CASSLDPGREQYF
TGTGCCAGCAGCTTAGACCCAGGGAGGGAGCAGTACTTC
>-|15|TRBV30|-|TRBJ2-4
CAWSAPTDGENIQYF
TGTGCCTGGAGTGCCCCCACGGACGGGGAAAACATTCAGTACTTC
>once|14|TRBV30|-|TRBJ1-5
CAWRGPYSNQPQHF
TGTGCCTGGAGGGGCCCCTATAGCAATCAGCCCCAGCATTTT
>-|15|TRBV5-4|TRBD2|TRBJ2-3
CASSSRAGGGDTQYF
TGTGCCAGCAGCTCGCGGGCGGGGGGTGGTGATACGCAGTATTTT
>-|16|TRBV4-3|-|TRBJ1-3
CASSLTGPGSGNTIYF
TGCGCCAGCAGCCTAACGGGTCCCGGCTCTGGAAACACCATATATTTT